The 6 T cell receptor beta chains below come from one sample, sequenced in a study of early T cells in non-severe SARS-CoV-2 infection. TCRdb fed the 5' RACE reads into MiXCR, producing one record per CDR3 protein. The data hold roughly 41,000 distinct CDR3 sequences, with less than 6.5% observed a single time. The sample was whole blood, taken at baseline. The source of these receptors is an adult who was a healthcare worker with PCR-confirmed SARS-CoV-2 infection or an uninfected control (not recorded which).

This clonotype has at least ten counts. The chain has TRBV7-9 and TRBJ2-7, with 11 positions matching TRBD2. The CDR3 totals 14 residues. Germline trimming cut 3 bases from V and 4 bases from J; bases unmatched to any gene: 2. Looked up from germline, CDR1 is SEHNR and CDR2 is FQNEAQ (reference sequence). CDR3 coding DNA: TGTGCCAGCAGCTTGACTAGCGGGGCTTACGAGCAGTACTTC. Translated, it gives CASSLTSGAYEQYF.

This clonotype was recorded at least ten times. The genes are TRBV11-2 and TRBJ2-5; no clear D. CDR3 size: 14 residues. V lost 6 bases to trimming and J lost 1 base, with 12 bases between them. Germline V gene lookup returns CDR1 SGHAT and CDR2 FQNNGV. The CDR3 nucleotides are TGTGCCAGCAGTCCCTGGACGGCCCAAGAGACCCAGTACTTC. This sequence encodes CASSPWTAQETQYF.

This clonotype was detected ten times or more. The J gene is TRBJ1-2, the V gene TRBV4-1; 7 bases map to TRBD1. Per germline, CDR1 MGHRA and CDR2 YSYEKL. This CDR3 comprises 16 residues. V was pared by 4 bases and J by 4 bases, with 12 bases of the junction left unmatched. The CDR3: CASSPPPGQNPYGYTF. The CDR3 region has the DNA TGCGCCAGCAGCCCCCCTCCGGGACAGAATCCCTATGGCTACACCTTC.

This clonotype came up many times. CDR3 coding DNA: TGTGCCAGCAGAGAGGGGGCGGTGGCGGCCTACGAGCAGTACTTC. Translation: CASREGAVAAYEQYF. The chain uses TRBV27 and TRBJ2-7, with 7 positions matching TRBD1. The junction had 10 bases not matched to a gene; V was cut back by 6 bases and J by 2 bases. Germline V gene data show CDR1 as MNHEY and CDR2 as SMNVEV (reference sequence). The CDR3 totals 15 residues.

In its sample, this clonotype was seen many times. The rearrangement links TRBV6-5 to TRBJ2-7, with 9 bases that match TRBD2. CDR3 size: 15 residues. V shed 0 bases and J 1 base; nucleotides not matched to a gene: 1. Germline-derived CDR1 and CDR2 are MNHEY and SVGAGI. The CDR3 nucleotides read TGTGCCAGCAGTTACTCCCTAGCGGGATCCTACGAGCAGTACTTC. It specifies CASSYSLAGSYEQYF.

This clonotype was observed many times. The chain has TRBV12-3 or TRBV12-4 and TRBJ2-7; 7 nucleotides agree with TRBD1. Losses at the gene ends were 5 bases for V and 3 bases for J; bases not matched to a gene: 10. This CDR3 is built from 15 residues. The CDR3 is CASSLPPGQHYEQYF. The CDR3 coding sequence is TGTGCCAGCAGTCTTCCGCCGGGACAGCACTACGAGCAGTACTTC.